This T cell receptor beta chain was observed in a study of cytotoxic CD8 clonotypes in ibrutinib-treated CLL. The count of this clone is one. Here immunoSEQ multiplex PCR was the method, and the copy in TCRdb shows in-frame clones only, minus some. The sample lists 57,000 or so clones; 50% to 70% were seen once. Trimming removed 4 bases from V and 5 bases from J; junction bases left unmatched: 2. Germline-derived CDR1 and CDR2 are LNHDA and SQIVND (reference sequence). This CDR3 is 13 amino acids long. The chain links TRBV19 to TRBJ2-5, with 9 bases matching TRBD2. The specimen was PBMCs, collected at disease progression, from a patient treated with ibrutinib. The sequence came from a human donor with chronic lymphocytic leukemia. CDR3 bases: TGTGCCAGTAGTAGTAGCGGGAGCGAGACCCAGTACTTC. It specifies CASSSSGSETQYF.